A selection of T cell receptor beta chains follows, all from one sample in a study of T cell responses to AZD1222 COVID-19 vaccine. Profiled with immunoSEQ multiplex PCR; TCRdb holds only in-frame clones, not every one. The repertoire holds over 150,000 clones, with 75% to 90% as singletons. Sequencing was performed on peripheral blood, taken on day 0 of AZD1222 vaccination. These receptors came from an adult in good health. Each CDR3 is given with its conserved first and last residue.

V gene	J gene	CDR3 protein
TRBV6-2/TRBV6-3	TRBJ1-1	CASSYRSDTEAFF
TRBV3-1/TRBV3-2	TRBJ1-6	CASSHPTTGTSYNSPLHF
TRBV19	TRBJ1-5	CASSQDRAGGNQPQHF
TRBV23-1	TRBJ1-2	CASSQFDRNKFNGYTF
TRBV24-1	TRBJ2-5	CATSGTDQETQYF
TRBV9	TRBJ1-6	CASSVEDSESSPLHF
TRBV2	TRBJ2-3	CASSFIAGSTDTQYF
TRBV2	TRBJ1-3	CASSDERNTIYF
TRBV15	TRBJ1-1	CATSKNRDTEAFF
TRBV6-1	TRBJ2-2	CASSEAGSSTGELFF
TRBV4-1	TRBJ1-3	CASSQASPGHLGNTIYF
TRBV28	TRBJ2-7	CASTQPQGAYEQYF
TRBV10-3	TRBJ2-3	CAISDSKGQADTQYF
TRBV5-8	TRBJ1-1	CASSFGRVNTEAFF
TRBV5-4	TRBJ2-7	CASSLSSGGAAYEQYF
TRBV7-5	TRBJ1-5	CARSFLVSGASNQPQHF
TRBV27	TRBJ1-4	CASSLGFKTNEKLFF
TRBV6-4	TRBJ1-5	CASSADRGQPQHF
TRBV7-3	TRBJ1-2	CASSSPRGTDLYGYTF
TRBV5-4	TRBJ2-5	CASSPRGGETQYF
TRBV28	TRBJ2-1	CASTANHNEQFF
TRBV11-1	TRBJ1-2	CASSRDQTENYGYTF
TRBV18	TRBJ2-1	CASSPSTGYNEQFF
TRBV28	TRBJ1-6	CASTMSTVLHSPLHF
TRBV3-1/TRBV3-2	TRBJ2-1	CASSQVFTGTSYNEQFF
TRBV6-5	TRBJ2-1	CASRFGGYNEQFF
TRBV5-6	TRBJ2-5	CASSLGLGGASQETQYF
TRBV6-4	TRBJ2-3	CASSITGGADTQYF
TRBV7-2	TRBJ1-2	CASSLAGRNPNYGYTF
TRBV1	TRBJ2-5	CTSNRGLKETQYF
TRBV10-3	TRBJ1-6	CAISESGGGNSPLHF